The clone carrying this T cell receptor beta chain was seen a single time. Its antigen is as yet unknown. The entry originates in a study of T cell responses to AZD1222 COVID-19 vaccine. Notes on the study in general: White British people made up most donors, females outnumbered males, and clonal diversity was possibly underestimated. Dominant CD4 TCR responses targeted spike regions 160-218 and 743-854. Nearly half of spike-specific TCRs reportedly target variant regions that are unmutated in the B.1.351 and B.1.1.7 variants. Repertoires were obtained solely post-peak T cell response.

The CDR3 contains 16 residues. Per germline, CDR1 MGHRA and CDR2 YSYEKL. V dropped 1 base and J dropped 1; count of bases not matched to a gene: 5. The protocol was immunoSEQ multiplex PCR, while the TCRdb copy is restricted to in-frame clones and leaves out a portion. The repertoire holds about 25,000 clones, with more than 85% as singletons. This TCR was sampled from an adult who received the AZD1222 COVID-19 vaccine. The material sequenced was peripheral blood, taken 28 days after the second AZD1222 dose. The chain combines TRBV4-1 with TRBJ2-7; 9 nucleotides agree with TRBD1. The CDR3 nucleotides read TGCGCCAGCAGCCAAGTTTGGACAGGGGAGTCCTACGAGCAGTACTTC. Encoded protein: CASSQVWTGESYEQYF.